This TCR beta chain is from a study of graft-versus-host responses after intestinal transplantation. The method was immunoSEQ multiplex PCR; TCRdb's version includes in-frame clones alone and lacks a portion of them. The repertoire holds 120,000 or so clones, around 93% seen once, with about 0.54% in the top ten. CDR3 length equals 16 residues. Points on this clone: The antigen is unknown.

J is TRBJ2-7 and V is TRBV21-1; TRBD1, the table's D call, was not compared with the DNA. TRBV21-1 is given as a pseudogene. Sequenced here: unstimulated CD8+ T cells sorted from spleen or lymph node cells, sampled before intestinal transplant. The receptor's source is a human donor who received an intestinal transplant. Written as DNA, the CDR3 is TGTGCCAGCAGCCCAACGGGACAGGGAAGCTCCTACGAGCAGTACTTC. Translated, it gives CASSPTGQGSSYEQYF.